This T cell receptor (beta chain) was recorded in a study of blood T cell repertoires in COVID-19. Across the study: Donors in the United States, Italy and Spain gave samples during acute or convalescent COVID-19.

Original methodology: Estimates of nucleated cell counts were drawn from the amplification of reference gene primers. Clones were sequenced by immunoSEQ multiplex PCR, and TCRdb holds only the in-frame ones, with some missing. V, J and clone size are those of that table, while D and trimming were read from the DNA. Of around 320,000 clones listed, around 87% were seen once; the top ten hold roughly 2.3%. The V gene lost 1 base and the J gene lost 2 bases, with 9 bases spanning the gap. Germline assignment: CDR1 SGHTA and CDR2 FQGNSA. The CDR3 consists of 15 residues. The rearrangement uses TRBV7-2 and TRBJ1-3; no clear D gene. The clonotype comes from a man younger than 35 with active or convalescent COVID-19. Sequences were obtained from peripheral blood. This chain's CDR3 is CASSLVGSPGNTIYF. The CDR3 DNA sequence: TGTGCCAGCAGCTTAGTCGGGAGCCCTGGAAACACCATATATTTT.